The 24 T cell receptor beta chains below come from one sample, sequenced in a study of T-cell reconstitution after alpha-beta-depleted transplantation in children. Library preparation (for TCRbeta) was performed with unique molecular identifiers. TCRdb fed the PCR reads into MiXCR, producing one record per CDR3 protein. This sample yields about 580,000 distinct CDR3 sequences, of which under 25% are seen a single time; roughly an eighth belongs to the top ten. Sequenced material: PBMCs, mostly from graft donor cells, taken 360 days after TCRalphabeta/CD19-depleted stem cell transplant. These receptors all stem from a boy under two years old who had a stem cell transplant for acute myeloid leukemia, so the T cells may come from the graft donor.

At least ten counts were recorded for this clonotype. V is TRBV29-1 and J is TRBJ2-7, with D hard to call. The germline gives CDR1 SQVTM, CDR2 ANQGSEA. Trimming took 4 bases from V and 5 from J, leaving 12 bases between them. The CDR3 has 12 residues. The CDR3 protein is CSVVDAGHEQYF. The CDR3 DNA is TGCAGCGTTGTCGATGCAGGTCACGAGCAGTACTTC.

The CDR3 DNA reads as TGCGCCAGCAGCCAAGATCTCGGGCGAAACACCATATATTTT. It yields the protein CASSQDLGRNTIYF. The rearrangement joins TRBV4-1 to TRBJ1-3; D gene unclear. Germline lookup yields CDR1 MGHRA and CDR2 YSYEKL. The CDR3 runs 14 residues. V was clipped by 0 bases and J by 5 bases, with 8 bases between them.

Points on this clonotype: It may be a read error: a sequence one base away is much more abundant. The rearrangement links TRBV20-1 to TRBJ2-1, with TRBD2 matching over 11 bases. V lost 6 bases, J lost 9 bases, and 7 bases stayed unmatched. CDR1 is DFQATT and CDR2 is SNEGSKA in the germline V gene (reference sequence). This CDR3 comprises 13 residues. The CDR3 sequence is CSARTSGWFEQFF. CDR3 coding DNA: TGCAGTGCGAGGACTAGCGGGTGGTTTGAGCAGTTCTTC.

The rearrangement joins TRBV15 to TRBJ2-7; D may match TRBD1 or TRBD2 (6 bases each). Germline values: CDR1 LNHNV, CDR2 YYDKDF (reference sequence). CDR3 size: 15 residues. V lost 5 bases and J 1 base, leaving 15 bases between the germline ends. CDR3 DNA: TGTGCCACCAGCCCCTCGGCGGGACATTCCTACGAGCAGTACTTC. Its protein product is CATSPSAGHSYEQYF.

This clonotype has a count of ten or more. This sequence joins TRBV30 and TRBJ2-4; D is unclear. The CDR3 length is 15 residues. Trimming removed 0 bases from V and 0 bases from J, with 9 bases in between. CDR1 is GTSNPN, CDR2 SVGIG, per germline (reference sequence). CDR3 region: CAWSVQRLAKNIQYF. The CDR3 DNA follows: TGTGCCTGGAGTGTACAACGGTTAGCCAAAAACATTCAGTACTTC.

Notes on this clonotype: Given a much more abundant clone one base away, this may be a read error. The rearrangement joins TRBV13 to TRBJ1-1; perhaps TRBD1 as D (5 bases). V was trimmed by 8 bases and J by 7 bases, leaving 14 bases between them. Germline V gene lookup returns CDR1 PRHDT and CDR2 FYEKMQ (reference sequence). The length of the CDR3 is 12 residues. The CDR3 DNA sequence: TGTGCCAGCTGCATGACAGTAGTTGAAGCTTTCTTT. Protein product: CASCMTVVEAFF.

The chain carries TRBV30 and TRBJ1-1; D uncertain. Germline V gives CDR1 GTSNPN, CDR2 SVGIG (reference sequence). There are 13 residues in the CDR3. The V gene lost 4 bases and the J gene lost 1 base, with 10 bases spanning the gap. The CDR3 DNA reads as TGTGCCTGGAACGCCGGCCCGAACACTGAAGCTTTCTTT. This encodes CAWNAGPNTEAFF.

In its sample, this clonotype was seen many times. J is TRBJ2-1 and V is TRBV7-9; possible D gene TRBD1, 7 bases. V was cut by 0 bases and J by 14 bases, with 17 bases left in between. This CDR3 has 14 residues. CDR1 is SEHNR, CDR2 FQNEAQ, per germline (reference sequence). CDR3 DNA sequence: TGTGCCAGCAGCTTAGCCCCTCCTGACAGGGAGGAGTTCTTC. This encodes CASSLAPPDREEFF.

The chain employs TRBV2 and TRBJ2-7; D unresolved. Germline V gene data show CDR1 as SNHLY and CDR2 as FYNNEI. V lost 10 bases to trimming and J lost 8 bases, with 24 bases between them. The CDR3 has 14 amino acids. The CDR3 sequence is CATSPNWMPLKQYF. In DNA form, the CDR3 reads TGTGCCACCTCTCCTAACTGGATGCCCCTCAAGCAGTACTTC.

The genes are TRBV10-2 and TRBJ2-7, with D tentatively TRBD1 (6 bases). Germline CDR1 WSHSY, CDR2 SAAADI. V was trimmed by 3 bases and J by 2 bases, leaving 11 bases between them. The CDR3 has 14 residues. The CDR3 is CASSEAGDPYEQYF. CDR3 in DNA: TGCGCCAGCAGTGAAGCAGGGGACCCCTACGAGCAGTACTTC.

The chain employs TRBV15 and TRBJ2-7; 8 bases are shared with TRBD1. Germline V gene lookup returns CDR1 LNHNV and CDR2 YYDKDF (reference sequence). J lost 0 bases, V lost 6 bases, and 7 bases had no gene match. The CDR3 runs 15 residues. CDR3 region: CATRQGADSSYEQYV. The CDR3 DNA reads as TGTGCCACCAGGCAGGGGGCCGATAGCTCCTACGAGCAGTACGTC.

The V and J genes are TRBV15 and TRBJ1-1; no reliable D call. Deletions cut 0 bases from V and 1 base from J, with 9 bases between. The CDR3 contains 15 residues. CDR1 is LNHNV, CDR2 YYDKDF, per germline (reference sequence). The CDR3, as DNA: TGTGCCACCAGCAGAGACATAACATCGAACACTGAAGCTTTCTTT. Its protein product is CATSRDITSNTEAFF.

About this clonotype: Given a much more abundant clone one base away, this may be a read error. The J gene is TRBJ2-7, the V gene TRBV15; perhaps TRBD2 as D (6 bases). Trimming stripped 0 bases from V and 1 base from J, with 10 bases between. The CDR3 extends over 15 amino acids. Germline loops: CDR1 LNHNV, CDR2 YYDKDF (reference sequence). Here the CDR3 reads CATSRDPGVSYEQYF. CDR3 DNA sequence: TGTGCCACCAGCAGAGATCCGGGGGTATCCTACGAGCAGTACTTC. The full variable domain, in which reference TRBV15 and TRBJ2-7 provide the parts outside the CDR3, is DAMVIQNPRYQVTQFGKPVTLSCSQTLNHNVMYWYQQKSSQAPKLLFHYYDKDFNNEADTPDNFQSRRPNTSFCFLDIRSPGLGDTAMYLCATSRDPGVSYEQYFGPGTRLTVT.

This clonotype was seen only a few times. The gene calls are TRBV21-1 and TRBJ2-7; TRBD1 is the table's D call, not checked against the DNA. TRBV21-1 is a known pseudogene. The CDR3 runs to 9 residues. The CDR3 coding sequence is TGTGCCATCCTTCCCAGGGGACACGTC. It codes for CAILPRGHV.

This clonotype was observed at least ten times. The rearrangement joins TRBV4-3 to TRBJ2-7; 7 positions agree with TRBD1. With 0 bases clipped from V and 4 bases from J, the junction kept 9 bases outside the gene matches. Germline V gene sequence: CDR1 LGHNA, CDR2 YSLEER. The CDR3 covers 16 residues. The CDR3 here is CASSQDLDRAQYEQYF. The CDR3 nucleotides read TGCGCCAGCAGCCAAGATTTAGACAGGGCCCAATACGAGCAGTACTTC.

The V call is TRBV28, the J call TRBJ2-7, with D possibly matching TRBD1 (6 bases). This CDR3 is 15 amino acids long. The ends were cut back, 2 bases at V and 4 bases at J, with 15 bases in the middle. Germline CDR1 is MDHEN and CDR2 is SYDVKM. As DNA, the CDR3 is TGTGCCAGCAGTTTAGTGGGGCAGGGGCGATACGAGCAGTACGTC. Protein product: CASSLVGQGRYEQYV.

This clonotype was observed a handful of times. The rearrangement joins TRBV7-2 to TRBJ2-1, with 8 nucleotides matching TRBD2. The CDR3 extends over 14 amino acids. The trim removed 5 bases at V and 7 bases at J, leaving 7 bases unmatched. CDR1 and CDR2 from the germline V gene are SGHTA and FQGNSA. The CDR3 region has the DNA TGTGCCAGCAGCCCTTGGACTAGCCCGAATGAGCAGTTCTTC. This sequence encodes CASSPWTSPNEQFF.

V usage is TRBV20-1 and J usage is TRBJ2-1, with D maybe TRBD2 (5 bases). In germline, CDR1 is DFQATT, CDR2 SNEGSKA (reference sequence). With 0 bases removed from V and 2 bases from J, the gap between germline ends came to 8 bases. The CDR3 contains 14 residues. This chain's CDR3 is CSARDGRPYNEQFF. The DNA for the CDR3 is TGCAGTGCTAGAGATGGGAGACCCTACAATGAGCAGTTCTTC.

V gene TRBV7-9 combines with J gene TRBJ2-3; 7 bases align to TRBD1. CDR1 is SEHNR and CDR2 is FQNEAQ in the germline V gene (reference sequence). V lost 5 bases and J lost 0; bases outside the gene matches: 11. This CDR3 is built from 17 residues. Here the CDR3 DNA reads TGTGCCAGCAGCGTAGGGACAGTAATCTGGAGCACAGATACGCAGTATTTT. Translation: CASSVGTVIWSTDTQYF. The full variable domain, rest sourced from reference TRBV7-9 and TRBJ2-3, is DTGVSQNPRHKITKRGQNVTFRCDPISEHNRLYWYRQTLGQGPEFLTYFQNEAQLEKSRLLSDRFSAERPKGSFSTLEIQRTEQGDSAMYLCASSVGTVIWSTDTQYFGPGTRLTVL.

This clonotype was counted ten times or more. This sequence joins TRBV12-3 or TRBV12-4 and TRBJ2-2, with D hard to call. V lost 5 bases to trimming and J lost 3 bases, with 16 bases between them. The CDR3 consists of 16 residues. This CDR3 is CASSPWHFEDTGELFF. In DNA form, the CDR3 reads TGTGCCAGCAGTCCCTGGCATTTTGAGGACACCGGGGAGCTGTTTTTT.

This clonotype was observed a handful of times. With a much larger clone just one base away, this may be a read error. This rearrangement joins TRBV29-1 to TRBJ2-7; 7 nucleotides align to TRBD2. This CDR3 comprises 15 residues. Germline lookup yields CDR1 SQVTM and CDR2 ANQGSEA. V lost 4 bases to trimming and J lost 0 bases; unmatched junction nucleotides: 9. In DNA, the CDR3 is TGCAGCGTTGGCCTAGCGGCGCTCCTCTCCTACGAGCAGTACTTC. Its protein is CSVGLAALLSYEQYF.

The table lists this clonotype with many counts. The V and J genes are TRBV11-3 and TRBJ2-1, with 7 bases lining up with TRBD1. V shed 6 bases, J shed 6 bases, and the junction held 8 bases outside the gene matches. This CDR3 is 14 amino acids long. Germline CDR1 and CDR2: SGHNT and YENEEA. DNA of the CDR3: TGTGCCAGCAGGATGGACAGGAGGAGCAATGAGCAGTTCTTC. Translated: CASRMDRRSNEQFF. Filled out from reference TRBV11-3 and TRBJ2-1, the complete variable domain reads EAGVVQSPRYKIIEKKQPVAFWCNPISGHNTLYWYLQNLGQGPELLIRYENEEAVDDSQLPKDRFSAERLKGVDSTLKIQPAELGDSAVYLCASRMDRRSNEQFFGPGTRLTVL.

V gene TRBV27 combines with J gene TRBJ1-1; D is ambiguous. The CDR3 spans 13 residues. V lost 5 bases and J 1 base, leaving 8 bases between the germline ends. Germline V lookup: CDR1 MNHEY, CDR2 SMNVEV (reference sequence). The CDR3 bases are TGTGCCAGCAGTATTGTCAAGAACACTGAAGCTTTCTTT. Amino acids: CASSIVKNTEAFF.

At least ten counts were recorded for this clonotype. The chain joins TRBV29-1 to TRBJ2-5; D uncertain. There are 11 residues in the CDR3. The germline V gene encodes CDR1 SQVTM and CDR2 ANQGSEA. Trimming shortened V by 0 bases and J by 5 bases, and 4 bases separated the two germline ends. The CDR3 DNA follows: TGCAGCGTTGAAGATCTGGAGACCCAGTACTTC. This codes for CSVEDLETQYF.